A selection of T cell receptor beta chains follows, all from one sample in a study of blood T cells in healthy people across ages. TCRdb used MiXCR to reprocess the 5' RACE reads, holding one entry per CDR3 protein. The sample has 550,000 to 600,000 distinct CDR3 sequences, 40% to 55% seen once. The sequenced sample consisted of blood. These receptors were taken from an elderly man in good health. Both conserved end residues are part of each CDR3. Each record gives: clone size, D gene, J gene, V gene, CDR3 DNA, CDR3 protein. The D gene is left open where the match is weak. Rows give clone size only sometimes, using once, few, many, or a class for an expanded clone.

NA | NA | TRBJ1-1 | TRBV12-3/TRBV12-4 | TGTGCCAGCAGTTTAGGACAGTGGGGCACTGAAGCTTTCTTT | CASSLGQWGTEAFF
NA | NA | TRBJ2-3 | TRBV6-2/TRBV6-3 | TGTGCCAGCAGTTCCGCCCGATCCTCAGATACGCAGTATTTT | CASSSARSSDTQYF
NA | NA | TRBJ1-2 | TRBV20-1 | TGCAGTGCTAGAGATCACCCGAGGGACTATGGCTACACCTTC | CSARDHPRDYGYTF
many | TRBD2 | TRBJ2-7 | TRBV29-1 | TGCAGCGTTGAACTAGCGGGACGAAAGACTCACGAGCAGTACTTC | CSVELAGRKTHEQYF
NA | TRBD1 | TRBJ1-5 | TRBV12-3/TRBV12-4 | TGTGCCAGCAGACTCTACGAATTGGGACAGGGCGGGAAGCCCCAGCATTTT | CASRLYELGQGGKPQHF
NA | TRBD1 | TRBJ2-5 | TRBV11-3 | TGTGCCAGCAGCCTTAGACAGGGGGTCTACAATGAGCAGTACTTC | CASSLRQGVYNEQYF
NA | TRBD1 | TRBJ1-1 | TRBV4-1 | TGCGCCAGCAGCCGACTTGGACAGGGGGTAACTGAAGCTTTCTTT | CASSRLGQGVTEAFF
few | TRBD2 | TRBJ2-1 | TRBV20-1 | TGCAGTACTACTAGCGGGAGTGAGCAGTTCTTC | CSTTSGSEQFF
NA | NA | TRBJ2-3 | TRBV15 | TGTGCCACCAGCAGAGATTCAGTAGATACGCAGTATTTT | CATSRDSVDTQYF
few | NA | TRBJ2-1 | TRBV20-1 | TGCAGTGCTAGGAGACCGACTCCCCTGGAGGAGCAGTTCTTC | CSARRPTPLEEQFF
NA | TRBD1 | TRBJ2-3 | TRBV24-1 | TGTGCCACCAGTGATTCTTATTCCGGGACAGGGAGATTGGATACGCAGTATTTT | CATSDSYSGTGRLDTQYF
NA | NA | TRBJ2-1 | TRBV7-2 | TGTGCCAGCAGCCATATTAGCGGCTATTACAATGAGCAGTTCTTC | CASSHISGYYNEQFF
few | TRBD2 | TRBJ2-3 | TRBV7-2 | TGTGCCAGCAGCCCCCGACTAGCGGGGGGGCGAGGAGATACGCAGTATTTT | CASSPRLAGGRGDTQYF
NA | TRBD2 | TRBJ2-1 | TRBV9 | TGTGCCAGCAGCGCGTGGGAGGTAGCGGGAGGCTCCTACAATGAGCAGTTCTTC | CASSAWEVAGGSYNEQFF
few | NA | TRBJ2-3 | TRBV5-1 | TGCGCCAGCAGCTTGGGGGGGCAGATTGCAGATACGCAGTATTTT | CASSLGGQIADTQYF
NA | TRBD2 | TRBJ2-4 | TRBV5-6 | TGTGCCAGCAGCTCGCAAAGCGGGGGGGCGTGGGAGCAGTACTTC | CASSSQSGGAWEQYF
NA | NA | TRBJ2-3 | TRBV7-2 | TGTGCCAGCAGCTTAGAGGGGGGGGGTTTCGGCACAGATACGCAGTATTTT | CASSLEGGGFGTDTQYF
NA | TRBD1 | TRBJ1-2 | TRBV29-1 | TGCAGCGTTGTCCCACAGGGGGCTAACTATGGCTACACCTTC | CSVVPQGANYGYTF
NA | TRBD1 | TRBJ2-2 | TRBV2 | TGTGCCAGCAGCCGACAGGGTGGGGCGAACACCGGGGAGCTGTTTTTT | CASSRQGGANTGELFF
NA | NA | TRBJ2-5 | TRBV29-1 | TGCAGCGTCGCCGGGAGCCTAAACCAAGAGACCCAGTACTTC | CSVAGSLNQETQYF
few | NA | TRBJ1-4 | TRBV7-2 | TGTGCCAGCAGCGACAGTTTATTTGAAAAGCTGTTTTTT | CASSDSLFEKLFF
NA | NA | TRBJ2-1 | TRBV7-2 | TGTGCCAGCAGGAGGGGGACTGAGCAGTTCTTC | CASRRGTEQFF
NA | NA | TRBJ2-5 | TRBV9 | TGTGCCAGCAGCGTAGTTTCAGGCGGGGAGACCCAGTACTTC | CASSVVSGGETQYF
few | NA | TRBJ1-5 | TRBV6-5 | TGTGCCAGCAGTTACGGGGGAACGAGTCAGCCCCAGCATTTT | CASSYGGTSQPQHF
NA | NA | TRBJ2-1 | TRBV3-1 | TGTGCCGGCAGCCAGAGGAGCTCCTACAATGAGCAGTTCTTC | CAGSQRSSYNEQFF
few | TRBD2 | TRBJ2-1 | TRBV7-3 | TGTGCCAGCAGCTCCTTAGCGGGATCCTACAATGAGCAGTTCTTC | CASSSLAGSYNEQFF
NA | TRBD2 | TRBJ2-5 | TRBV20-1 | TGCAGTGCTAGAAATGATCGCGGGGGGGCCCGGGAGACCCAGTACTTC | CSARNDRGGARETQYF
NA | TRBD1 | TRBJ1-1 | TRBV5-1 | TGCGCCAGCAGCTTGGAAATCAGGGGGCTCACTGAAGCTTTCTTT | CASSLEIRGLTEAFF
NA | NA | TRBJ2-1 | TRBV5-1 | TGCGCCAGCAGCATCCGGGACTTCAATGAGCAGTTCTTC | CASSIRDFNEQFF
NA | NA | TRBJ2-1 | TRBV5-1 | TGCGCCAGCAGCATAACCGGGACAAAAAACAATGAGCAGTTCTTC | CASSITGTKNNEQFF
NA | TRBD1 | TRBJ1-2 | TRBV5-1 | TGCGCCAGCAGCCAGGCGGGACAGGGGGCAAATGGCTACACCTTC | CASSQAGQGANGYTF
NA | NA | TRBJ2-5 | TRBV28 | TGTGCCAGCAGTGCCCCCGGGACTTGGGGAGAAGAGACCCAGTACTTC | CASSAPGTWGEETQYF
NA | NA | TRBJ2-5 | TRBV28 | TGTGCCAGCAAGGAGGCAGGGGAAGTCGAGACCCAGTACTTC | CASKEAGEVETQYF
few | NA | TRBJ2-1 | TRBV7-2 | TGTGCCAGCAGCTTAGGTTTTTCCTCTTCAGACAATGAGCAGTTCTTC | CASSLGFSSSDNEQFF
NA | NA | TRBJ2-1 | TRBV7-8 | TGTGCCAGCAGCTTTCGACAGGAGACTGAGCAGTTCTTC | CASSFRQETEQFF
NA | TRBD1 | TRBJ1-6 | TRBV5-6 | TGTGCCAGCAGCTTCCGGGACAGTTATAATTCACCCCTCCACTTT | CASSFRDSYNSPLHF
NA | TRBD1 | TRBJ2-1 | TRBV18 | TGTGCCAGCTCACGCCGGGACAGGAGAAATGAGCAGTTCTTC | CASSRRDRRNEQFF
few | TRBD2 | TRBJ2-3 | TRBV7-9 | TGTGCCAGCAGCTTTTCCCGAGCGGGATACACAGATACGCAGTATTTT | CASSFSRAGYTDTQYF